This TCR beta chain was profiled in a study of T cell clones after liver transplantation. Study information: TCRbeta sequencing after a pre-transplant mixed lymphocyte reaction identified graft-donor-reactive clones, later tracked in post-transplant blood. HCV positivity affected three of eight recipients; the rest lacked autoimmune or viral indications. Without induction therapy, subjects received standard immunosuppression until 12-24 months post-transplant.

Germline V gives CDR1 SGHTA, CDR2 FQGNSA. The CDR3 is 14 amino acids. Trimming removed 2 bases from V and 4 bases from J, with 11 bases in between. Sequenced by immunoSEQ multiplex PCR; TCRdb stores in-frame clones only, minus some. This sample has roughly 100,000 clones; around 80% occur once, and the top ten carry 2.5% to 3.5%. This clonotype was sampled from a human patient who received a liver transplant. Some of the T cells might come from the graft donor. The chain joins TRBV7-2 to TRBJ1-2; D gene uncertain. Sequences were derived from CD4+ T cells from blood, sampled approximately 45 months after liver transplant. The CDR3 DNA reads as TGTGCCAGCAGCTTATTGGGTCAGTCCTATGGCTACACCTTC. Translation gives CASSLLGQSYGYTF.